These T cell receptor beta chains were read from a single sample in a study of radiation and T cells in renal cell carcinoma. The assay was immunoSEQ multiplex PCR, and TCRdb's table has in-frame clones only and misses some. The sample consists of approximately 85,000 clones, 80% to 90% of them appearing once. Material: blood, obtained from a patient whose treatment included radiotherapy and nephrectomy. The receptors stem from a woman in her seventies with renal cell carcinoma. Each CDR3 is given with its conserved first and last residue.

CDR3 protein	V gene	J gene
CASSQGLAGGTFPDTQYF	TRBV4-3	TRBJ2-3
CASSTGTGGYNEQFF	TRBV5-1	TRBJ2-1
CASSSSDTSTDTQYF	TRBV5-1	TRBJ2-3
CASSPWLAGNTDTQYF	TRBV5-1	TRBJ2-3
CASSLTGGLFYEQYF	TRBV7-2	TRBJ2-7
CASSGEGVVEAFF	TRBV6-1	TRBJ1-1
CASSNRDRGVGSTEAFF	TRBV2	TRBJ1-1
CASSLDSNQPQHF	TRBV5-6	TRBJ1-5
CASSYGQANYGYTF	TRBV6-6	TRBJ1-2
CASSFGTGNQPQHF	TRBV28	TRBJ1-5
CASSLEALNQPQHF	TRBV7-6	TRBJ1-5
CASSRDGNEQFF	TRBV6-6	TRBJ2-1
CASSPYLGRSPLHF	TRBV28	TRBJ1-6
CSGLWGVWGSTDTQYF	TRBV29-1	TRBJ2-3
CASSFRPTSGGAGEQFF	TRBV5-4	TRBJ2-1
CASSLGGSSYEQYF	TRBV28	TRBJ2-7
CASSSERGKAGANVLTF	TRBV7-2	TRBJ2-6
CASSLDGSSNQPQHF	TRBV5-6	TRBJ1-5
CASSVDQGADTQYF	TRBV9	TRBJ2-3
CASSQSGSSYNEQFF	TRBV5-1	TRBJ2-1
CASRTGGDEKLFF	TRBV18	TRBJ1-4
CASSLEGMGYEQYF	TRBV11-3	-
CAISQDRNEQFF	TRBV10-3	TRBJ2-1
CAISESTGNTIYF	TRBV10-3	TRBJ1-3
CASSGGRGTDTQYF	TRBV6-1	TRBJ2-3
CASSSEPRTNSPLHF	TRBV5-1	TRBJ1-6
CASIGSEAFF	TRBV28	TRBJ1-1
CASSHRLAGGTDTQYF	TRBV7-6	TRBJ2-3
CATSSWGKSPLSYEQYF	TRBV15	TRBJ2-7
CASSEAAGLSYNEQFF	TRBV6-4	TRBJ2-1
CASSFGVTGELFF	TRBV7-2	TRBJ2-2
CASSQIGGGGFF	TRBV23-1	TRBJ2-1
CASSSGLAGAYEQYF	TRBV5-4	TRBJ2-7
CASSLAGANNEQFF	TRBV7-2	TRBJ2-1